A selection of T cell receptor beta chains follows, all from one sample in a study of metastatic and nonmetastatic thyroid tumors. TCRdb re-analyzed the PCR reads using MiXCR. The table records around 64,000 clones, 4% to 4.5% of them present only once. Specimen: blood. All receptors come from a female donor with papillary thyroid cancer or a benign thyroid nodule (not recorded which). Some clones in this sample may be carry-over from other donors' samples. The CDR3 runs from the conserved cysteine through the conserved F or W. D genes are given only for firm matches. A clone size is listed for some rows: how often the clone was seen (once, few, many), or a class if it is expanded.

V gene: TRBV5-1; clone size: NA; J gene: TRBJ2-7; D gene: TRBD1; CDR3 protein: CASSSQQGARSDEQYF; CDR3 DNA: TGCGCCAGCAGCTCACAACAGGGGGCAAGGTCGGACGAGCAGTACTTC
V gene: TRBV19; clone size: few; J gene: TRBJ2-7; D gene: NA; CDR3 protein: CASSIGGSSYEQYF; CDR3 DNA: TGTGCCAGTAGTATCGGAGGGAGCTCCTACGAGCAGTACTTC
V gene: TRBV28; clone size: NA; J gene: TRBJ2-7; D gene: NA; CDR3 protein: CASSLHMALEQYF; CDR3 DNA: TGTGCCAGCAGTTTGCACATGGCTTTGGAGCAGTACTTC
V gene: TRBV5-1; clone size: few; J gene: TRBJ2-2; D gene: NA; CDR3 protein: CASSYRRSTGELFF; CDR3 DNA: TGCGCCAGCAGCTACAGACGGAGCACCGGGGAGCTGTTTTTT
V gene: TRBV14; clone size: many; J gene: TRBJ1-2; D gene: TRBD1; CDR3 protein: CASSRLGTGVDYGYTF; CDR3 DNA: TGTGCCAGCAGCCGACTTGGGACAGGGGTCGACTATGGCTACACCTTC
V gene: TRBV10-1; clone size: many; J gene: TRBJ2-7; D gene: TRBD2; CDR3 protein: CASSAGASGTLEQYF; CDR3 DNA: TGCGCCAGCAGTGCTGGGGCTAGCGGGACCCTCGAGCAGTACTTC
V gene: TRBV7-2; clone size: many; J gene: TRBJ2-7; D gene: NA; CDR3 protein: CASSRTGHWTYEQYF; CDR3 DNA: TGTGCCAGCAGCCGGACGGGACACTGGACCTACGAGCAGTACTTC
V gene: TRBV6-5; clone size: NA; J gene: TRBJ1-1; D gene: NA; CDR3 protein: CASSFPGRNTEAFF; CDR3 DNA: TGTGCCAGCAGTTTCCCGGGACGGAACACTGAAGCTTTCTTT
V gene: TRBV2; clone size: NA; J gene: TRBJ2-7; D gene: NA; CDR3 protein: CASSPSVEYEQYF; CDR3 DNA: TGTGCCAGCAGCCCTAGCGTGGAGTACGAGCAGTACTTC
V gene: TRBV30; clone size: many; J gene: TRBJ1-1; D gene: TRBD1; CDR3 protein: CAWSPKQGAITEAFF; CDR3 DNA: TGTGCCTGGAGTCCCAAACAGGGGGCGATCACTGAAGCTTTCTTT
V gene: TRBV6-1; clone size: few; J gene: TRBJ2-1; D gene: NA; CDR3 protein: CASSPGALTYNEQFF; CDR3 DNA: TGTGCCAGCAGCCCGGGGGCGTTGACCTACAATGAGCAGTTCTTC
V gene: TRBV27; clone size: NA; J gene: TRBJ2-7; D gene: NA; CDR3 protein: CASSRTATYEQYF; CDR3 DNA: TGTGCCAGCAGTCGGACAGCTACCTACGAGCAGTACTTC
V gene: TRBV6-1; clone size: many; J gene: TRBJ1-1; D gene: TRBD1; CDR3 protein: CASSSQGTGDTEAFF; CDR3 DNA: TGTGCCAGCAGTTCACAGGGGACTGGCGACACTGAAGCTTTCTTT